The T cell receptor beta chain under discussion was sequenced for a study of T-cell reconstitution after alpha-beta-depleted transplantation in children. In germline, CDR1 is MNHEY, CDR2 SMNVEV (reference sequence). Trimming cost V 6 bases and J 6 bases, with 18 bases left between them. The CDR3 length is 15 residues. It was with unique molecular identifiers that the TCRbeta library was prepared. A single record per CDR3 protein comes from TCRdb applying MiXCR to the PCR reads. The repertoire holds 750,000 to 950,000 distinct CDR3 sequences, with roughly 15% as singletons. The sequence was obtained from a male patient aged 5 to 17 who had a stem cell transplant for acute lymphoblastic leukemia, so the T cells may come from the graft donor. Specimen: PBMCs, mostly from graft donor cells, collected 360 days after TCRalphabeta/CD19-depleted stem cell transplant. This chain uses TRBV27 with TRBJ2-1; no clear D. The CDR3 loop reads CASRHRPPTLNEQFF. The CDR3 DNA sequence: TGTGCCAGCAGGCACAGACCTCCAACACTCAATGAGCAGTTCTTC.